The clone carrying this T cell receptor (beta chain) was counted between two and nine times. What it recognizes is unknown. Without exception, sorted populations had purity beyond 98%. As every portion of the isolated RNA was reverse transcribed, the sequencing read expressed TCRB transcripts. Repertoires were generated with immunoSEQ multiplex PCR, while TCRdb's copy carries only in-frame clones and drops some. This sample has roughly 130,000 clones, with approximately 16% found just once. These data belong to a study of beta chain features in type 1 diabetes. Overall study context: All samples combined gave just under 110 million sorted cells for examination. Findings and caveats of the study: In all four CD4+ subsets, TCRB CDR3 length was significantly, moderately reduced in type 1 diabetes.

Looked up from germline, CDR1 is MGHDK and CDR2 is SYGVNS. The CDR3 totals 16 residues. Trimming took off 3 bases at V and 0 bases at J, with 14 bases between the two ends. This sequence was found in a young man with type 1 diabetes. The gene calls are TRBV25-1 and TRBJ2-5; weak D call: TRBD2 (6 bases). The sequencing input was central memory CD4+ T cells from blood. CDR3 nucleotide sequence: TGTGCCAGCAGTGAGATGCGGGGCGTTTACCAAGAGACCCAGTACTTC. Translation: CASSEMRGVYQETQYF. Complete variable domain (other parts from reference TRBV25-1 and TRBJ2-5): EADIYQTPRYLVIGTGKKITLECSQTMGHDKMYWYQQDPGMELHLIHYSYGVNSTEKGDLSSESTVSRIRTEHFPLTLESARPSHTSQYLCASSEMRGVYQETQYFGPGTRLLVL.